The 6 T cell receptor beta chains below come from one sample, sequenced in a study of shared clonotypes between healthy human individuals. Profiling relied on immunoSEQ multiplex PCR, and the TCRdb table lists in-frame clones only, not all of them. The sample has about a million clones, about 80% seen once. Specimen: memory CD4+ T cells from PBMCs. Described subset: CD45RA-negative fraction. These TCRs come from a man between 18 and 35 years old in good health. Some clones in this sample may be carry-over from other donors' samples.

A note on this clone: At one end, the junction sequence differs from germline, possibly due to a read error. The gene calls are TRBV9 and TRBJ2-7; 16 bases align to TRBD2. This CDR3 is built from 18 residues. Germline assignment: CDR1 SGDLS and CDR2 YYNGEE. The CDR3 sequence: CTSSVGTSGRADSYEQYF. Here the CDR3 DNA reads TGTACCAGCAGCGTAGGGACTAGCGGGAGGGCGGACTCATACGAGCAGTACTTC. The entire variable domain, with the rest obtained from reference TRBV9 and TRBJ2-7, is as follows: DSGVTQTPKHLITATGQRVTLRCSPRSGDLSVYWYQQSLDQGLQFLIQYYNGEERAKGNILERFSAQQFPDLHSELNLSSLELGDSALYFCTSSVGTSGRADSYEQYFGPGTRLTVT.

This clone has at least ten counts. The CDR3 coding sequence is TGTGCCAGCAGCTTAGGTAGACCCGCCTACGAGCAGTACTTC. Its protein is CASSLGRPAYEQYF. The chain joins TRBV11-2 to TRBJ2-7; D unresolved. V shed 1 base and J shed 2 bases, with 9 bases lying between them. CDR1 and CDR2 from the germline V gene are SGHAT and FQNNGV. The CDR3 spans 14 residues.

This clone was seen only once. The J gene is TRBJ1-1, the V gene TRBV5-1, with 7 bases fitting TRBD1. The germline gives CDR1 SGHRS, CDR2 YFSETQ. V dropped 5 bases and J dropped 4; count of bases not matched to a gene: 8. The CDR3 is 14 residues long. In nucleotides, the CDR3 is TGCGCCAGCAGTGGTGCAGGGGGGGCCACTGAAGCTTTCTTT. Protein product: CASSGAGGATEAFF.

The chain carries TRBV2 and TRBJ1-2; 7 bases are shared with TRBD1. V was clipped by 6 bases and J by 8 bases; unmatched bases: 6. Germline V gene sequence: CDR1 SNHLY, CDR2 FYNNEI. The CDR3 totals 12 residues. CDR3 coding DNA: TGTGCCAGCAGGATGGACAGGTCCGGCTACACCTTC. It translates to CASRMDRSGYTF.

The chain has TRBV7-8 and TRBJ2-5; D gene uncertain. Germline assignment: CDR1 SGHVS and CDR2 FQNEAQ. V shed 7 bases and J shed 5 bases, with 11 bases lying between them. The CDR3 loop spans 12 amino acids. The CDR3 protein is CASNRPGETQYF. As DNA, the CDR3 is TGTGCCAGCAACCGACCCGGGGAGACCCAGTACTTC.

The chain recombines TRBV7-9 with TRBJ2-3; D not resolved. Looked up from germline, CDR1 is SEHNR and CDR2 is FQNEAQ (reference sequence). The CDR3 runs to 12 residues. The V and J ends lost 3 bases and 6 bases respectively, with 7 bases between them. This chain's CDR3 is CASSFRADTQYF. In DNA form, the CDR3 reads TGTGCCAGCAGCTTTCGAGCGGATACGCAGTATTTT.